One and the same sample provided the 18 T cell receptor beta chains below, sequenced in a study of OX40 agonist ivuxolimab in advanced cancers. Sequenced by immunoSEQ multiplex PCR; TCRdb stores in-frame clones only, minus some. Of about 18,000 clones listed, around 69% were seen once; the top ten hold approximately 19%. The starting material was CD4+ or CD8+ T cells sorted from blood, obtained in a trial of the OX40 agonist ivuxolimab. The receptors here all came from an adult with an advanced solid tumor such as melanoma, head and neck, liver or kidney cancer.

This chain uses TRBV28 with TRBJ2-3; D might be TRBD1 (6 bases). The CDR3 is 15 amino acids. Germline V lookup: CDR1 MDHEN, CDR2 SYDVKM. V shed 8 bases and J shed 2 bases, with 17 bases lying between them. CDR3 DNA: TGTGCCAGCGCTCCCGGGGCAGGGGACACAGATACGCAGTATTTT. Translating gives CASAPGAGDTDTQYF.

In this sample, this clone turned up once. The rearrangement joins TRBV11-2 to TRBJ2-1, with 9 positions matching TRBD2. Germline CDR1 and CDR2: SGHAT and FQNNGV. After removal of 6 bases from V and 10 bases from J, the junction contained 7 bases not matched to a gene. This CDR3 has 13 amino acids. CDR3 sequence: CASRYSGGGEQFF. In DNA, the CDR3 is TGTGCCAGCAGGTATAGCGGGGGCGGGGAGCAGTTCTTC.

V is TRBV7-9 and J is TRBJ2-4; the match to TRBD1 covers 8 bases. The CDR3 runs 16 residues. Trimming at V came to 7 bases and at J to 5 bases, leaving 13 bases not matched to a gene. Looked up from germline, CDR1 is SEHNR and CDR2 is FQNEAQ (reference sequence). CDR3 sequence reads: CASILSFYRGENIQYF. The CDR3 DNA is TGTGCCAGCATCCTGTCCTTTTACAGGGGGGAAAACATTCAGTACTTC.

The genes are TRBV19 and TRBJ2-1; D is undetermined. V lost 3 bases and J 4 bases, leaving 7 bases between the germline ends. The CDR3 loop spans 13 amino acids. Germline V gives CDR1 LNHDA, CDR2 SQIVND (reference sequence). The CDR3 here is CASSMADYNEQFF. The DNA of the CDR3 is TGTGCCAGTAGTATGGCGGATTACAATGAGCAGTTCTTC.

The rearrangement joins TRBV27 to TRBJ1-1; weak D call: TRBD1 (6 bases). CDR3 length: 16 amino acids. The V gene's germline CDR1 is MNHEY and CDR2 SMNVEV (reference sequence). V was pared by 2 bases and J by 5 bases, with 18 bases between. Here the CDR3 reads CASSLGPGQRKTEAFF. CDR3 nucleotides: TGTGCCAGCAGTTTAGGTCCGGGACAACGGAAGACTGAAGCTTTCTTT.

Judged by abundance, this clone is medium-sized. J is TRBJ1-2 and V is TRBV2; the match to TRBD1 covers 10 bases. J was trimmed by 8 bases and V by 5 bases; bases with no gene match: 8. Germline values: CDR1 SNHLY, CDR2 FYNNEI. The CDR3 loop spans 14 amino acids. Here the CDR3 reads CASSYPGTGDGYTF. The CDR3 bases are TGTGCCAGCAGTTACCCCGGGACAGGGGACGGCTACACCTTC.

Relative to its sample, this clone is medium-sized (0.01 to 0.1%). This chain uses TRBV10-2 with TRBJ2-7; 8 nucleotides line up with TRBD2. The junction had 12 bases not matched to a gene; V was cut back by 8 bases and J by 6 bases. The CDR3 is made up of 14 amino acids. Germline V gene lookup returns CDR1 WSHSY and CDR2 SAAADI. The CDR3 DNA is TGCGCCAGCGGGGGACTAGTGGGGTCCCGCGAGCAGTACTTC. This translates into CASGGLVGSREQYF.

The rearrangement uses TRBV14 and TRBJ2-3; 7 nucleotides match TRBD2. V lost 1 base, J lost 1 base, and 2 bases stayed unmatched. CDR1 is SGHDN, CDR2 FVKESK, per germline. The CDR3 is 15 residues long. CDR3: CASSQVGGRTDTQYF. The CDR3 DNA is TGTGCCAGCAGCCAAGTGGGAGGGCGCACAGATACGCAGTATTTT.

The rearrangement joins TRBV5-1 to TRBJ1-2; 7 bases are a match to TRBD1. V shed 4 bases, J shed 4 bases, and the junction held 1 base outside the gene matches. The CDR3 extends over 12 amino acids. From germline, CDR1 is SGHRS and CDR2 YFSETQ. The CDR3 region has the DNA TGCGCCAGCAGCGGGGACAGCTATGGCTACACCTTC. Its protein is CASSGDSYGYTF.

This clone was observed a handful of times. The chain combines TRBV5-6 with TRBJ1-2; D may be TRBD1 (6 bases). Germline values: CDR1 SGHDT, CDR2 YYEEEE. Trimming cost V 0 bases and J 6 bases, with 12 bases left between them. The CDR3 length is 14 residues. The chain's CDR3 is CASSLEGGTNGYTF. Here the CDR3 DNA reads TGTGCCAGCAGCTTGGAGGGGGGGACCAATGGCTACACCTTC.

This chain links TRBV7-2 with TRBJ2-3; 14 nucleotides line up with TRBD2. CDR1 is SGHTA, CDR2 FQGNSA, per germline. After removal of 5 bases from V and 11 bases from J, the junction contained 9 bases not matched to a gene. CDR3 length: 15 amino acids. The CDR3 loop is CASSLTGTSGSKQYF. CDR3 sequence (DNA): TGTGCCAGCAGCCTAACCGGGACTAGCGGGAGCAAGCAGTATTTT.

The chain links TRBV28 to TRBJ2-5; 11 bases match TRBD1. The CDR3 consists of 15 residues. Germline V gene lookup returns CDR1 MDHEN and CDR2 SYDVKM. V was pared by 6 bases and J by 3 bases, with 6 bases of the junction left unmatched. DNA for the CDR3: TGTGCCAGCAGCAGGACAGGGGGCACGGAAGAGACCCAGTACTTC. Its protein is CASSRTGGTEETQYF. Variable domain in full (rest from reference TRBV28 and TRBJ2-5): DVKVTQSSRYLVKRTGEKVFLECVQDMDHENMFWYRQDPGLGLRLIYFSYDVKMKEKGDIPEGYSVSREKKERFSLILESASTNQTSMYLCASSRTGGTEETQYFGPGTRLLVL.

CDR3 loop: CASSSGQGTMNTEAFF. For the CDR3, the DNA is TGCGCCAGCAGCTCTGGACAGGGCACAATGAACACTGAAGCTTTCTTT. This chain connects TRBV5-1 to TRBJ1-1, with 8 bases aligning to TRBD1. The V gene end was trimmed by 3 bases and the J gene end by 0 bases; junction bases not matched to a gene: 7. The CDR3 totals 16 residues. Germline lookup yields CDR1 SGHRS and CDR2 YFSETQ. The full variable domain, rest sourced from reference TRBV5-1 and TRBJ1-1, is KAGVTQTPRYLIKTRGQQVTLSCSPISGHRSVSWYQQTPGQGLQFLFEYFSETQRNKGNFPGRFSGRQFSNSRSEMNVSTLELGDSALYLCASSSGQGTMNTEAFFGQGTRLTVV.

This clone qualifies as medium-sized. The rearrangement uses TRBV4-3 and TRBJ1-1; weak D call: TRBD1 (5 bases). The CDR3 length is 15 residues. V lost 1 base to trimming and J lost 3 bases, with 12 bases between them. In germline, CDR1 is LGHNA, CDR2 YSLEER. The CDR3 is CASSQVRPGDTEAFF. The CDR3 DNA sequence: TGCGCCAGCAGCCAAGTCCGCCCGGGGGACACTGAAGCTTTCTTT.

The chain combines TRBV28 with TRBJ2-3, with unresolved D. V dropped 7 bases and J dropped 2 bases, with 16 bases sitting between them. The CDR3 contains 15 residues. In germline, CDR1 is MDHEN, CDR2 SYDVKM. CDR3 DNA sequence: TGTGCCAGCACCTTTCGAGGCAGATACACAGATACGCAGTATTTT. The encoded protein is CASTFRGRYTDTQYF.

Within the sample, this clone is medium-sized. The CDR3 nucleotides are TGTGCCTATTGGAGGAACACTGAAGCTTTCTTT. This gives the protein CAYWRNTEAFF. V usage is TRBV7-9 and J usage is TRBJ1-1; D is unclear. Trimming pared 11 bases from V and 1 base from J, leaving 8 bases between. CDR3 length: 11 amino acids. Germline lookup yields CDR1 SEHNR and CDR2 FQNEAQ (reference sequence). The full variable domain, in which reference TRBV7-9 and TRBJ1-1 provide the parts outside the CDR3, is DTGVSQNPRHKITKRGQNVTFRCDPISEHNRLYWYRQTLGQGPEFLTYFQNEAQLEKSRLLSDRFSAERPKGSFSTLEIQRTEQGDSAMYLCAYWRNTEAFFGQGTRLTVV.

The V gene is TRBV11-2, the J gene TRBJ2-1, with 10 bases identical to TRBD2. Germline V gene data show CDR1 as SGHAT and CDR2 as FQNNGV. J was trimmed by 8 bases and V by 4 bases; bases with no gene match: 14. The CDR3 consists of 17 residues. The CDR3 nucleotides read TGTGCCAGCAGCTCAAGTTGGGCTAGCGGGAGTGTAGATGAGCAGTTCTTC. Translated: CASSSSWASGSVDEQFF.

The chain has TRBV19 and TRBJ2-1; D gene ambiguous. CDR1 is LNHDA, CDR2 SQIVND, per germline (reference sequence). This CDR3 has 13 residues. V was cut by 2 bases and J by 5 bases, with 7 bases left in between. CDR3 sequence (DNA): TGTGCCAGTAGTATATCATCCAACAATGAGCAGTTCTTC. It specifies CASSISSNNEQFF.